This TCR beta chain was found in a study of shared clonotypes between healthy human individuals. Notes on the study in general: Shared across a few donors were about 4.6% of the naive CD4 clonotypes.

It was into CD45RA+ naive and CD45RA-negative memory subsets that the CD4+ cells were split. Produced via immunoSEQ multiplex PCR; TCRdb's table is partial and in-frame only. Of some 2,500,000 clones in the sample, 85% to 95% were seen once. The length of the CDR3 is 15 residues. Germline trimming cut 5 bases from V and 6 bases from J; bases unmatched to any gene: 11. Germline CDR1 LNHNV, CDR2 YYDKDF (reference sequence). A word on this clone: The antigen remains undetermined.

Sequencing was performed on naive CD4+ T cells from PBMCs. The subset is: CD45RA+ positively selected. The chain combines TRBV15 with TRBJ2-3; 7 bases are a match to TRBD2. The receptor comes from a man between 18 and 29 years old in good health. Some clones in this sample may be carry-over from other donors' samples. CDR3 nucleotides: TGTGCCACCAGCCCCGAGGCGGGGGATTGGGATACGCAGTATTTT. It codes for CATSPEAGDWDTQYF.